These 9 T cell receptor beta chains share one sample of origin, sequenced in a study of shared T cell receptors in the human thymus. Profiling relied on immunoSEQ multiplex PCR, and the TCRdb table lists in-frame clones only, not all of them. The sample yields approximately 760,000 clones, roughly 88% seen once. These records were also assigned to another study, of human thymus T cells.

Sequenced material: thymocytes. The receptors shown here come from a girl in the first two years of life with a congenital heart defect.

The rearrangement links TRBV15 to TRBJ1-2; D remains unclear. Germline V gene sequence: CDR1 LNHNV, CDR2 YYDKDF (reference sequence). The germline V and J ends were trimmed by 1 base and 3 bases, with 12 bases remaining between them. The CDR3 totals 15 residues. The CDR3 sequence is CATSRGALPHYGYTF. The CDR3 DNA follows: TGTGCCACCAGCAGAGGGGCTCTACCGCACTATGGCTACACCTTC. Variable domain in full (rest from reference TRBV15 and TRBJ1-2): DAMVIQNPRYQVTQFGKPVTLSCSQTLNHNVMYWYQQKSSQAPKLLFHYYDKDFNNEADTPDNFQSRRPNTSFCFLDIRSPGLGDTAMYLCATSRGALPHYGYTFGSGTRLTVV.

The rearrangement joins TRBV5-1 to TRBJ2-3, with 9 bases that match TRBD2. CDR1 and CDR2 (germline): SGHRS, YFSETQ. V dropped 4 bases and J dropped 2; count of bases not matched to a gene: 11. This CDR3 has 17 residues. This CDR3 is CASSLRLAGPTTDTQYF. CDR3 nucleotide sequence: TGCGCCAGCAGCCTTCGGCTAGCGGGGCCCACCACAGATACGCAGTATTTT. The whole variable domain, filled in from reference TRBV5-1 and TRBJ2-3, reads KAGVTQTPRYLIKTRGQQVTLSCSPISGHRSVSWYQQTPGQGLQFLFEYFSETQRNKGNFPGRFSGRQFSNSRSEMNVSTLELGDSALYLCASSLRLAGPTTDTQYFGPGTRLTVL.

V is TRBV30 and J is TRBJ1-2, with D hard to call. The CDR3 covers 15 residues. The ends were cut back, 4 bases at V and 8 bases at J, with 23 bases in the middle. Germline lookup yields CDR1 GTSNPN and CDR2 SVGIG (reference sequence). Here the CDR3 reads CAWTAERNLLRGYTF. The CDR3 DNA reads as TGTGCCTGGACCGCAGAGAGGAACCTATTGAGGGGCTACACCTTC.

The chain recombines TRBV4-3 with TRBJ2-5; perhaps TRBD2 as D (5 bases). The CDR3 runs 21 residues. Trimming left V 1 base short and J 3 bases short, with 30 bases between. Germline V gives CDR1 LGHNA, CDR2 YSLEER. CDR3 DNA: TGCGCCAGCAGCCAAGCTGGGAGCACTAACCTCGGAATTGGCCCTGAAGAGACCCAGTACTTC. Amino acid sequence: CASSQAGSTNLGIGPEETQYF.

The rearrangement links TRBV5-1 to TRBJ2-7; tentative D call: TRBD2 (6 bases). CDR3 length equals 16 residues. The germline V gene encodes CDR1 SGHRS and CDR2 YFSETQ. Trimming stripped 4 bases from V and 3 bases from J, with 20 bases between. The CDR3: CASSQSIRRGHYEQYF. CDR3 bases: TGCGCCAGCAGCCAGAGCATACGGAGGGGTCACTACGAGCAGTACTTC.

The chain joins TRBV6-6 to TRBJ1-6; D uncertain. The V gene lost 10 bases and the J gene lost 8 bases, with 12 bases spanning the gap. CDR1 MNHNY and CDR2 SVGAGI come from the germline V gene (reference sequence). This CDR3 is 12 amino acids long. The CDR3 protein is CATNGVDSPLHF. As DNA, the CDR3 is TGTGCCACAAACGGGGTGGATTCACCCCTCCACTTT.

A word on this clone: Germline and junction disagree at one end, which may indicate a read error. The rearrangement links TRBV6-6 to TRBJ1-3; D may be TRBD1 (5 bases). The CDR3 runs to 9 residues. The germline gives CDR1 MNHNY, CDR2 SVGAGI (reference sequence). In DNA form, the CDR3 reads TGTGCCAGCAGTCCGGGACTCAATTTT. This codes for CASSPGLNF.

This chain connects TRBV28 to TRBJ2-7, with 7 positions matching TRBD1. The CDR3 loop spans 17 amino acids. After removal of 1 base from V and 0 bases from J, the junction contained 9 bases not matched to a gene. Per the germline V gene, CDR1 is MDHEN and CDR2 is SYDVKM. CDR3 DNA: TGTGCCAGCAGTTTATACCGGGGACAGAAAGTCTCCTACGAGCAGTACTTC. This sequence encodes CASSLYRGQKVSYEQYF.

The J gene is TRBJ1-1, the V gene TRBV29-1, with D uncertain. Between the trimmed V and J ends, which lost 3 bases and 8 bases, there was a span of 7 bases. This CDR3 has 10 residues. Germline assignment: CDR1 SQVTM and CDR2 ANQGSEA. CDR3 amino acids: CSVDKLEAFF. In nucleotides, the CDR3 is TGCAGCGTTGATAAATTGGAAGCTTTCTTT.